The 22 T cell receptor beta chains presented below share a single source sample, sequenced in a study of blood T cell repertoires in COVID-19. This table comes from immunoSEQ multiplex PCR, and its TCRdb copy is limited to in-frame clones, with some not included. In the table there are around 300,000 clones, over 70% of which are singletons. Material: PBMCs or T cells enriched from blood (not recorded which). The receptors here all came from a man younger than 40 who had recovered from COVID-19.

The chain links TRBV9 to TRBJ1-2, with 9 bases matching TRBD1. CDR1 is SGDLS, CDR2 YYNGEE, per germline. The CDR3 length is 14 residues. The V gene end was trimmed by 0 bases and the J gene end by 6 bases; junction bases not matched to a gene: 3. Here the CDR3 reads CASSVVGQGNGYTF. Written as DNA, the CDR3 is TGTGCCAGCAGCGTAGTTGGACAGGGGAATGGCTACACCTTC.

J is TRBJ2-1 and V is TRBV6-1, with 8 positions matching TRBD1. The CDR3 totals 15 residues. Germline V CDR1 and CDR2: MNHNS, SASEGT. J was trimmed by 4 bases and V by 1 base; bases with no gene match: 3. The CDR3 coding sequence is TGTGCCAGCAGTGAAGGACAGGGGCTTTACAATGAGCAGTTCTTC. Amino acid sequence: CASSEGQGLYNEQFF.

The chain joins TRBV5-1 to TRBJ1-6; possibly TRBD1 for D (5 bases). V lost 4 bases to trimming and J lost 4 bases, with 9 bases between them. Germline-derived CDR1 and CDR2 are SGHRS and YFSETQ. This CDR3 contains 14 residues. The CDR3 sequence is CASSTDSYNSPLHF. CDR3 sequence (DNA): TGCGCCAGCAGCACTGACAGTTATAATTCACCCCTCCACTTT.

The chain is built from TRBV3-1 (or the pseudogene TRBV3-2) and TRBJ1-3, with D maybe TRBD1 (6 bases). CDR1 and CDR2 (germline): LGHDT, YNNKEL (reference sequence). Trimming took 7 bases from V and 0 from J, leaving 19 bases between them. There are 17 residues in the CDR3. This chain's CDR3 is CASIMMGAHSSGNTIYF. The DNA of the CDR3 is TGTGCCAGCATTATGATGGGGGCCCATAGCTCTGGAAACACCATATATTTT.

The rearrangement links TRBV5-4 to TRBJ2-7; 8 positions agree with TRBD2. CDR1 and CDR2 from the germline V gene are SGHNT and YYREEE (reference sequence). The CDR3 runs 14 residues. Trimming removed 3 bases from V and 4 bases from J; junction bases left unmatched: 6. CDR3 in amino acids: CASSSGGAGYEQYF. The CDR3 DNA reads as TGTGCCAGCAGCTCCGGGGGGGCGGGGTACGAGCAGTACTTC.

V usage is TRBV5-1 and J usage is TRBJ2-3, with a weak D call TRBD2 (6 bases). The germline V gene encodes CDR1 SGHRS and CDR2 YFSETQ. The CDR3 contains 14 residues. Trimming stripped 4 bases from V and 1 base from J, with 10 bases between. In DNA, the CDR3 is TGCGCCAGCAGCGTAGGAGGGGGCACAGATACGCAGTATTTT. It yields the protein CASSVGGGTDTQYF.

The chain has TRBV30 and TRBJ2-7; the match to TRBD2 covers 8 bases. Germline V lookup: CDR1 GTSNPN, CDR2 SVGIG (reference sequence). The V gene end was trimmed by 1 base and the J gene end by 6 bases; junction bases not matched to a gene: 5. The CDR3 contains 13 residues. CDR3 bases: TGTGCCTGGAGTGGCGGGGGGAGCAGCGAGCAGTACTTC. Encoded protein: CAWSGGGSSEQYF.

This rearrangement joins TRBV12-3 or TRBV12-4 to TRBJ1-2; unclear D gene. CDR3 length: 13 amino acids. V was clipped by 4 bases and J by 2 bases, with 8 bases between them. CDR3 in amino acids: CASSSTGNYGYTF. CDR3 bases: TGTGCCAGCAGTTCAACGGGGAACTATGGCTACACCTTC.

The chain carries TRBV6-5 and TRBJ1-1; D not resolved. V gave up 4 bases and J gave up 5 bases, with 11 bases separating them. The CDR3 contains 13 residues. CDR1 and CDR2 (germline): MNHEY, SVGAGI. CDR3 bases: TGTGCCAGCAGTTCCTCAAAGAGGACTGAAGCTTTCTTT. Its translation: CASSSSKRTEAFF.

V usage is TRBV7-9 and J usage is TRBJ2-1; D remains ambiguous. The CDR3 is made up of 12 amino acids. The V end was cut by 0 bases, the J end by 8 bases, with 5 bases between. CDR1 SEHNR and CDR2 FQNEAQ come from the germline V gene (reference sequence). CDR3 bases: TGTGCCAGCAGCTTAGCGGCCTATGAGCAGTTCTTC. The encoded protein is CASSLAAYEQFF.

The CDR3 nucleotides read TGCGCCAGCAGTTTGGGACTAGCGGGGTCTGATACGCAGTATTTT. Translated, it gives CASSLGLAGSDTQYF. V is TRBV10-1 and J is TRBJ2-3, with 13 bases that match TRBD2. The CDR3 has 15 amino acids. With V trimmed by 5 bases and J by 6 bases, 5 bases remained unmatched. Germline CDR1 and CDR2: WNHNN and SYGVQD (reference sequence).

Only one count was recorded for this clone. The chain has TRBV19 and TRBJ1-5; no firm D call. Germline CDR1 reads LNHDA; CDR2 reads SQIVND (reference sequence). Trimming took 4 bases from V and 5 from J, leaving 12 bases between them. The CDR3 consists of 14 residues. This CDR3 reads CASSTEGGYQPQHF. CDR3 coding DNA: TGTGCCAGTAGTACGGAGGGCGGTTATCAGCCCCAGCATTTT. Using reference TRBV19 and TRBJ1-5 for the parts outside the CDR3, the full variable domain is DGGITQSPKYLFRKEGQNVTLSCEQNLNHDAMYWYRQDPGQGLRLIYYSQIVNDFQKGDIAEGYSVSREKKESFPLTVTSAQKNPTAFYLCASSTEGGYQPQHFGDGTRLSIL.

The chain has TRBV19 and TRBJ1-4; 9 nucleotides line up with TRBD1. The ends lost 6 bases at V and 2 bases at J; junction bases unmatched: 4. The CDR3 contains 15 residues. Germline values: CDR1 LNHDA, CDR2 SQIVND (reference sequence). CDR3 region: CASSKQGATNEKLFF. The CDR3 coding sequence is TGTGCCAGTAGCAAACAGGGGGCTACTAATGAAAAACTGTTTTTT.

This chain connects TRBV30 to TRBJ2-1; 8 bases line up with TRBD1. The germline V gene has CDR1 GTSNPN and CDR2 SVGIG (reference sequence). The junction had 5 bases not matched to a gene; V was cut back by 0 bases and J by 1 base. The CDR3 length is 16 residues. The CDR3 DNA reads as TGTGCCTGGAGTGTAGGACAGGGAAGGTCCTACAATGAGCAGTTCTTC. Encoded protein: CAWSVGQGRSYNEQFF. Supplemented by reference TRBV30 and TRBJ2-1, the full variable domain reads SQTIHQWPATLVQPVGSPLSLECTVEGTSNPNLYWYRQAAGRGLQLLFYSVGIGQISSEVPQNLSASRPQDRQFILSSKKLLLSDSGFYLCAWSVGQGRSYNEQFFGPGTRLTVL.

The J gene is TRBJ2-1, the V gene TRBV6-1; 7 nucleotides align to TRBD2. With 3 bases clipped from V and 3 bases from J, the junction kept 8 bases outside the gene matches. The CDR3 loop spans 16 amino acids. The germline CDR1 and CDR2 sequences are MNHNS and SASEGT. The CDR3 DNA follows: TGTGCCAGCAGTGATGCACCTAGCGGTTACTACAATGAGCAGTTCTTC. Its translation is CASSDAPSGYYNEQFF.

The J gene is TRBJ2-7, the V gene TRBV7-9, with D uncertain. The CDR3 is made up of 13 amino acids. Trimming took 4 bases from V and 3 from J, leaving 10 bases between them. Germline CDR1 and CDR2: SEHNR and FQNEAQ (reference sequence). The CDR3 protein is CASSCWQNYEQYF. In nucleotides, the CDR3 is TGTGCCAGCAGCTGTTGGCAAAACTACGAGCAGTACTTC.

The chain links TRBV7-9 to TRBJ2-2, with 8 positions matching TRBD2. Germline CDR1 reads SEHNR; CDR2 reads FQNEAQ (reference sequence). The V gene end was trimmed by 5 bases and the J gene end by 3 bases; junction bases not matched to a gene: 8. The CDR3 runs 16 residues. CDR3 in amino acids: CASSPLSGGYTGELFF. CDR3 nucleotide sequence: TGTGCCAGCAGCCCCCTGAGCGGGGGTTACACCGGGGAGCTGTTTTTT.

The chain joins TRBV28 to TRBJ2-7, with D possibly TRBD2 on 6 matching bases. CDR1 MDHEN and CDR2 SYDVKM come from the germline V gene. This CDR3 spans 15 amino acids. The germline V and J ends were trimmed by 6 bases and 3 bases, with 18 bases remaining between them. The CDR3 sequence is CASRPPARGYYEQYF. Written as DNA, the CDR3 is TGTGCCAGCAGACCCCCGGCTCGGGGGTACTACGAGCAGTACTTC.

The chain is built from TRBV30 and TRBJ2-7; 7 bases are a match to TRBD2. Trimming at V came to 0 bases and at J to 3 bases, leaving 5 bases not matched to a gene. Germline CDR1 GTSNPN, CDR2 SVGIG (reference sequence). This CDR3 contains 14 residues. Written as DNA, the CDR3 is TGTGCCTGGAGTGTGTGGGCTAGCGGCTACGAGCAGTACTTC. Translated, it gives CAWSVWASGYEQYF. The full variable domain, rest sourced from reference TRBV30 and TRBJ2-7, is SQTIHQWPATLVQPVGSPLSLECTVEGTSNPNLYWYRQAAGRGLQLLFYSVGIGQISSEVPQNLSASRPQDRQFILSSKKLLLSDSGFYLCAWSVWASGYEQYFGPGTRLTVT.

The rearrangement links TRBV24-1 to TRBJ1-5; tentatively, D is TRBD1 (6 bases). The CDR3 loop spans 15 amino acids. Per germline, CDR1 KGHDR and CDR2 SFDVKD. V was shortened by 4 bases and J by 6 bases, with 15 bases between the two germline ends. CDR3 nucleotides: TGTGCCACCAGTGAGACTACAGGGAGCGGTCAGCCCCAGCATTTT. Translating gives CATSETTGSGQPQHF.

This clone was picked up one time. The gene calls are TRBV18 and TRBJ1-5; 7 bases are shared with TRBD1. This CDR3 region has 16 residues. V gave up 2 bases and J gave up 3 bases; unmatched junction bases: 7. Germline CDR1 KGHSH, CDR2 LQKENI. The CDR3 nucleotides are TGTGCCAGCTCACCATTCGGGACAGTCCCCAATCAGCCCCAGCATTTT. It codes for CASSPFGTVPNQPQHF.

This rearrangement joins TRBV4-1 to TRBJ1-6; the match to TRBD1 covers 9 bases. From germline, CDR1 is MGHRA and CDR2 YSYEKL. This CDR3 is built from 18 residues. Losses at the gene ends were 4 bases for V and 6 bases for J; bases not matched to a gene: 13. The DNA of the CDR3 is TGCGCCAGCAGCCTAGAGGTACCGGGACAGGGATCTAATTCACCCCTCCACTTT. Its protein product is CASSLEVPGQGSNSPLHF.